This T cell receptor (beta chain) was identified in a study of OX40 agonist ivuxolimab in advanced cancers. For the wider study: The costimulatory receptor OX40 (CD134) was targeted by ivuxolimab, a fully human IgG2 agonistic monoclonal antibody. Intravenous ivuxolimab was administered to patients every 2 weeks at six dose levels: 0.01, 0.1, 0.3, 1.5, 3 and 10 mg/kg. The paper describes the monotherapy dose-escalation part (N of about 47 patients) of the phase I trial of ivuxolimab. Prior anti-PD-1, anti-PD-L1 or anti-CTLA-4 therapy was permitted, and 40% of dose-escalation patients had received checkpoint inhibitors. The purpose of peripheral TCRbeta sequencing was to test whether ivuxolimab changed TCR sequence diversity and led to clonal T-cell expansion. Among the roughly 52 dose-escalation patients, around 20 had hepatocellular carcinoma, 15 or so melanoma, 9 renal cell carcinoma and 9 head and neck cancer. Partial responses were achieved by three dose-escalation patients, of whom one had hepatocellular carcinoma and two had cutaneous melanoma. The dose-escalation cohort was roughly 87% male with a mean age of about 58 years, ranging from roughly 20 to 85. General study outcomes and caveats: At doses of 0.1 to 3.0 mg/kg, clonal expansion of both CD4+ and CD8+ blood T cells was observed from baseline to week 6. Low levels of normalized T-cell clonal expansion were also shown by some nonresponding patients. In partial responders in the 0.1-3.0 mg/kg groups, normalized peripheral clonal expansion was found to be among the lowest, especially among CD8+ T cells. After ivuxolimab, CD8+ T cells had more expanded clones than CD4+ T cells on average. Which antigens the clonally expanded peripheral T cells were specific for was not determined.

This clone occurred once. No antigen is known for it. Base qualities are not provided; no much larger clone lies one nucleotide away. Patients with a history of autoimmune disease or receiving systemic immunosuppression were excluded from the trial. Peripheral blood for TCR sequencing was collected from all dose cohorts at baseline, on cycle 4 day 1, and on cycle 7 day 1. The samples were taken from a phase I, first-in-human, multicenter, open-label dose-escalation trial of ivuxolimab. Adults with locally advanced or metastatic melanoma, renal cell carcinoma, hepatocellular carcinoma or head and neck squamous cell carcinoma were enrolled in the trial. Before TCR sequencing, CD4+ and CD8+ T cells were separately sorted from peripheral blood. Genomic DNA was isolated from the sorted cells so that the TCRbeta CDR3 region could be sequenced. The immunoSEQ Assay was used to sequence the TCRbeta CDR3 regions. TCRdb obtained this table from immuneACCESS and retained in-frame rearrangements with V and J assigned. These tables miss some clones; where compared with another copy, unresolved V genes account for less than half of the shortfall, and the remainder is unexplained. This sample is represented by about 91,000 clones; around 87% of them were singletons. Approximately 4.8% of the sample is taken by the ten largest.

The TCR comes from an adult with an advanced solid tumor such as melanoma, head and neck, liver or kidney cancer. Sequenced material: CD4+ or CD8+ T cells sorted from blood, taken in a trial of the OX40 agonist ivuxolimab.

The DNA reads TGTGCCAGCAGCGTAGACGGGTCATCTAGCACAGATACGCAGTATTTT. This sequence encodes CASSVDGSSSTDTQYF. The rearranged segments are TRBV9 and TRBJ2-3; no D gene can be assigned with confidence. CDR1 and CDR2 are read off the germline V gene as SGDLS and YYNGEE. Relative to germline, V is 0 bases shorter and J is 0 bases shorter, with 11 bases between their ends. The CDR3 spans 16 residues, from the cysteine through the phenylalanine. Only CDR3 DNA is held: 48 bases, read in frame from base 1.